Listed below are T cell receptor beta chains from one sample, sequenced in a study of blood T cells in healthy people across ages. One entry per CDR3 protein results from TCRdb running MiXCR on the 5' RACE reads. Counted here are 1.5 million to 2 million distinct CDR3 sequences, more than 35% occurring once; the ten biggest clones make up about 23%. Source material: blood. The receptors here all came from a human donor in good health. Each CDR3 is given with its conserved first and last residue. The D gene is left open where the match is weak. Clone size is given for some rows only: seen once, a few or many times, or a class if the clone is expanded.

TRBJ2-1	TRBV7-9	NA	NA	TGTGCCAGCAGCTTAGTACGGGGCTCCCACAATGAGCAGTTCTTC	CASSLVRGSHNEQFF
TRBJ2-7	TRBV29-1	NA	TRBD1	TGCAGCGTCGGGACAGGGGACCTCGAGCAGTACTTC	CSVGTGDLEQYF
TRBJ2-5	TRBV7-9	NA	NA	TGTGCCAGCAGCCCCCCAGGGGACTGGGGGGAGACCCAGTACTTC	CASSPPGDWGETQYF
TRBJ2-7	TRBV12-3/TRBV12-4	NA	TRBD2	TGTGCCAGCAGTTTGCTAGCGGGATACTACGAGCAGTACTTC	CASSLLAGYYEQYF
TRBJ2-7	TRBV7-2	NA	NA	TGTGCCAGCAGCTTAGCGTTTCCTCCCTACGAGCAGTACTTC	CASSLAFPPYEQYF
TRBJ2-6	TRBV12-3/TRBV12-4	few	NA	TGTGCCAGCAGTTTACATCGTGGTGGGGCCAACGTCCTGACTTTC	CASSLHRGGANVLTF
TRBJ2-4	TRBV2	NA	TRBD1	TGTGCCAGGACGGGACAGGAGCCAGCCAAAAACATTCAGTACTTC	CARTGQEPAKNIQYF
TRBJ2-7	TRBV7-8	few	NA	TGTGCCAGCAGCTTATACGGGCGACCGGGGGCGTATCGATCCTACGAGCAGTACTTC	CASSLYGRPGAYRSYEQYF
TRBJ1-2	TRBV12-3/TRBV12-4	once	NA	TGTGCCAGCAGCCGCAGGGGAGGTGGGAACTATGGCTACACCTTC	CASSRRGGGNYGYTF
TRBJ1-1	TRBV27	NA	NA	TGTGCCAGCAGCCTACGACAGTGGAACACTGAAGCTTTCTTT	CASSLRQWNTEAFF
TRBJ2-1	TRBV4-1	NA	NA	TGCGCCAGCAGCCCCCCCGGGGACCTCGAGCAGTTCTTC	CASSPPGDLEQFF
TRBJ2-2	TRBV7-7	NA	NA	TGTGCCAGCAGCTTACTACGAGGACCGGGCACCGGGGAGCTGTTTTTT	CASSLLRGPGTGELFF
TRBJ2-1	TRBV7-2	many	NA	TGTGCCAGCAGCCTCCTCGGGGGCTCCTACAATGAGCAGTTCTTC	CASSLLGGSYNEQFF
TRBJ2-5	TRBV27	few	NA	TGTCCAAATTTAACCCGGGCCTCACTGGAGACCCAGTACTTC	CPNLTRASLETQYF
TRBJ2-1	TRBV4-1	NA	NA	TGCGCCAGCAGCCAAGGACCTCAGGGGAATGAGCAGTTCTTC	CASSQGPQGNEQFF
TRBJ2-1	TRBV7-9	few	NA	TGTGCCAGCAGCCCGGACAGGGAGGGCTACAATGAGCAGTTCTTC	CASSPDREGYNEQFF